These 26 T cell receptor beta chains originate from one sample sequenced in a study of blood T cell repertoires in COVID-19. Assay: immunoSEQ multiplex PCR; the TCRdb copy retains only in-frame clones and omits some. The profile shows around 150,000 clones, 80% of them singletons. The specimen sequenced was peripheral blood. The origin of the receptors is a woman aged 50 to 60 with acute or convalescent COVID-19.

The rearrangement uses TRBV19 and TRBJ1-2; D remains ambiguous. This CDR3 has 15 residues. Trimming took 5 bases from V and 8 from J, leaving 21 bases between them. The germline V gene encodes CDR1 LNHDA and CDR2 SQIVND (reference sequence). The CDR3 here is CASSSGSGSLQGYTF. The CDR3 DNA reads TGTGCCAGTAGTTCGGGGTCGGGGTCTCTTCAGGGCTACACCTTC.

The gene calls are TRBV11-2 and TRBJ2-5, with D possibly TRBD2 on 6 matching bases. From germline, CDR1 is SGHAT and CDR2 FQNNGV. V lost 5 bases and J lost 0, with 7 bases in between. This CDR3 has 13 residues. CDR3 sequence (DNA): TGTGCCAGCAGCCGGGGGAACCAAGAGACCCAGTACTTC. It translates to CASSRGNQETQYF.

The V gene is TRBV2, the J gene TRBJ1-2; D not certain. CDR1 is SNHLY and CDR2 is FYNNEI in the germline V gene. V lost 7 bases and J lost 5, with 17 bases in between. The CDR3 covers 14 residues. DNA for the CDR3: TGTGCCAGCATCGAAAAGGCAGACTTTTATGGCTACACCTTC. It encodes CASIEKADFYGYTF.

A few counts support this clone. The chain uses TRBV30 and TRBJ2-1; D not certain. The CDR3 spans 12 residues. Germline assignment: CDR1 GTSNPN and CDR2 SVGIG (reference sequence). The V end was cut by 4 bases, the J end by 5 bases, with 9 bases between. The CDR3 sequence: CAWTTSNNEQFF. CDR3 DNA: TGTGCCTGGACAACTTCAAACAATGAGCAGTTCTTC.

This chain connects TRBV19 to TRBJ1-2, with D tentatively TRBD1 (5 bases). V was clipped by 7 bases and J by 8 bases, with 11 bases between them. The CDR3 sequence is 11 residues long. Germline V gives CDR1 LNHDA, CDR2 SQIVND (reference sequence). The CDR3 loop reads CASTEGTGYTF. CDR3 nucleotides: TGTGCCAGTACGGAGGGGACCGGCTACACCTTC.

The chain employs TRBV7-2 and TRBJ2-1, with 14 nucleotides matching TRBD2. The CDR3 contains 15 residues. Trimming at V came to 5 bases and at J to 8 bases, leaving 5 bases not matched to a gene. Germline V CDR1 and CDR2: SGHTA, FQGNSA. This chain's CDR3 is CASSPTSGGAYEQFF. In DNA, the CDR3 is TGTGCCAGCAGCCCGACTAGCGGGGGGGCATATGAGCAGTTCTTC.

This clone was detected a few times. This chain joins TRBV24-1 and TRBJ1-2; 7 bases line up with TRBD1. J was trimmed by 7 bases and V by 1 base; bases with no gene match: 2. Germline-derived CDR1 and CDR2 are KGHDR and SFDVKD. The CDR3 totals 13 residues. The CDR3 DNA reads TGTGCCACCAGTGATTTCGAGGGGGCTGGCTACACCTTC. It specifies CATSDFEGAGYTF.

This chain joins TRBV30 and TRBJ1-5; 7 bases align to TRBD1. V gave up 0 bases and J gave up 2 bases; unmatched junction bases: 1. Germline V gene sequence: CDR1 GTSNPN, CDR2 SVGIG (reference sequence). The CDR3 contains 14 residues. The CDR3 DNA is TGTGCCTGGAGTGTAGGACAGGGCAATCAGCCCCAGCATTTT. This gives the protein CAWSVGQGNQPQHF.

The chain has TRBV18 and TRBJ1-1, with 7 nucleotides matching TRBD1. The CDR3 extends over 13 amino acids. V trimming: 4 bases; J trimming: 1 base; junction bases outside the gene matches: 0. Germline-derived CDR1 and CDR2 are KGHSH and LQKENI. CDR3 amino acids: CASSQGANTEAFF. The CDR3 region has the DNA TGTGCCAGCTCACAGGGGGCGAACACTGAAGCTTTCTTT.

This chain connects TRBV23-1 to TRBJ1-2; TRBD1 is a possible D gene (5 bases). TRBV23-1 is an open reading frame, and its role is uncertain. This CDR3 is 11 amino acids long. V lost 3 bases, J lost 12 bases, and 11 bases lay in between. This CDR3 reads CASSQRTHHTF. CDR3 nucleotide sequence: TGCGCCAGCAGTCAGAGGACACATCACACCTTC.

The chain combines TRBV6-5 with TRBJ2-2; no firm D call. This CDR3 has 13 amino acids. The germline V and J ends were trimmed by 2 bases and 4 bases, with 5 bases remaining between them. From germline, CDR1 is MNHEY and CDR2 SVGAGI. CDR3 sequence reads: CASSYQVTGELFF. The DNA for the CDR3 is TGTGCCAGCAGTTACCAGGTCACCGGGGAGCTGTTTTTT.

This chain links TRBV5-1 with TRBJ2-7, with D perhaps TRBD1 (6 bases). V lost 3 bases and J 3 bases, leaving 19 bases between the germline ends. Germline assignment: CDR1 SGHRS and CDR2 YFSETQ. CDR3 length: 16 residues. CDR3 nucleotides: TGCGCCAGCAGCTCAGAGAGCCACAGGGCCCGCTACGAGCAGTACTTC. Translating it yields CASSSESHRARYEQYF.

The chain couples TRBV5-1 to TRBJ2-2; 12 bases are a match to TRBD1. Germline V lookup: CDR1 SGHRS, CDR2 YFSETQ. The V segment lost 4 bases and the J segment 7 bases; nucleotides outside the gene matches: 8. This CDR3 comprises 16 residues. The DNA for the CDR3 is TGCGCCAGCAGCCCGGGACAGGGGGCCGTTGTCGGGGAGCTGTTTTTT. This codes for CASSPGQGAVVGELFF.

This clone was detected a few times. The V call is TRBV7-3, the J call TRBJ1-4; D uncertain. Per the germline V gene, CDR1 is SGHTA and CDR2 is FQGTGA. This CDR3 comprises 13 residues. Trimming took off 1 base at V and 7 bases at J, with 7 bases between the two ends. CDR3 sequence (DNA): TGTGCCAGCAGCTTAATAGAGGGTGAAAAACTGTTTTTT. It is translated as CASSLIEGEKLFF. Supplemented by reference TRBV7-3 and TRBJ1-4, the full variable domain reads GAGVSQTPSNKVTEKGKYVELRCDPISGHTALYWYRQSLGQGPEFLIYFQGTGAADDSGLPNDRFFAVRPEGSVSTLKIQRTERGDSAVYLCASSLIEGEKLFFGSGTQLSVL.

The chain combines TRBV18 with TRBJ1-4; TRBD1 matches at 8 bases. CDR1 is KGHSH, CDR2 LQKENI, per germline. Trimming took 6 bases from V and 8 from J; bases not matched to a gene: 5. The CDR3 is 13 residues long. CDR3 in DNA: TGTGCCAGCTCTCCCGGACAGGGAGAAAAACTGTTTTTT. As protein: CASSPGQGEKLFF.

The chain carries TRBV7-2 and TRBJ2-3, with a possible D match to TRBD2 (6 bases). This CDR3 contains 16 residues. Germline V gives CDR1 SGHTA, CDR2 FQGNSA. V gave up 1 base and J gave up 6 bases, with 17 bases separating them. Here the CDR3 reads CASSLGLRGKGDTQYF. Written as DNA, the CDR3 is TGTGCCAGCAGCTTAGGGTTACGGGGGAAGGGGGATACGCAGTATTTT. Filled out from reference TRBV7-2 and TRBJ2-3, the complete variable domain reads GAGVSQSPSNKVTEKGKDVELRCDPISGHTALYWYRQSLGQGLEFLIYFQGNSAPDKSGLPSDRFSAERTGGSVSTLTIQRTQQEDSAVYLCASSLGLRGKGDTQYFGPGTRLTVL.

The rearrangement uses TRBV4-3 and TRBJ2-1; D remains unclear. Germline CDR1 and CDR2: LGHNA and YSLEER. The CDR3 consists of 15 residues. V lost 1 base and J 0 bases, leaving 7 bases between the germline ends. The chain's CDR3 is CASSQGHSSYNEQFF. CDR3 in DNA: TGCGCCAGCAGCCAAGGCCATAGCTCCTACAATGAGCAGTTCTTC.

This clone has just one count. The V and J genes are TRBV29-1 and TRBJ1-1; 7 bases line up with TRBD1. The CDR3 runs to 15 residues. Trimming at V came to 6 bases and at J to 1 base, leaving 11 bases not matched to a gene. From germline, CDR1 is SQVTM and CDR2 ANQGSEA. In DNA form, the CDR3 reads TGCAGCGTCAGAGCCACAGGGGATCCGAACACTGAAGCTTTCTTT. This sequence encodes CSVRATGDPNTEAFF.

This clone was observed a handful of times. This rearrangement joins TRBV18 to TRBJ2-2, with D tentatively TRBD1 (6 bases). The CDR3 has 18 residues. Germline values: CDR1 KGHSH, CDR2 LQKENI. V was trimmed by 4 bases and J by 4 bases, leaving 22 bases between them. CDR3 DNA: TGTGCCAGCTCACTTAATACGTTGACAGGTCCAATCACCGGGGAGCTGTTTTTT. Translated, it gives CASSLNTLTGPITGELFF.

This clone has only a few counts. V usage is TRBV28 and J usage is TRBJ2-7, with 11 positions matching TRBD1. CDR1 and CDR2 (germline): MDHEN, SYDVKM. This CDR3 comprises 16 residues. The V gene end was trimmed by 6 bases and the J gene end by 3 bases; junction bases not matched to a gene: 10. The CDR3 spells CASSAVSGTGGYEQYF. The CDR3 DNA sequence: TGTGCCAGCAGCGCTGTATCCGGGACAGGGGGCTACGAGCAGTACTTC. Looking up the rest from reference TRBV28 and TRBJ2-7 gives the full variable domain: DVKVTQSSRYLVKRTGEKVFLECVQDMDHENMFWYRQDPGLGLRLIYFSYDVKMKEKGDIPEGYSVSREKKERFSLILESASTNQTSMYLCASSAVSGTGGYEQYFGPGTRLTVT.

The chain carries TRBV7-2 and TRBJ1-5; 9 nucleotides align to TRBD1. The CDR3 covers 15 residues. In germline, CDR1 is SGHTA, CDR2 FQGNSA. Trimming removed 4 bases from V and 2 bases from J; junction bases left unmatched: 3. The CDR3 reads CASSYRGRGNQPQHF. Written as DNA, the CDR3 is TGTGCCAGCAGCTACAGGGGGCGAGGCAATCAGCCCCAGCATTTT.

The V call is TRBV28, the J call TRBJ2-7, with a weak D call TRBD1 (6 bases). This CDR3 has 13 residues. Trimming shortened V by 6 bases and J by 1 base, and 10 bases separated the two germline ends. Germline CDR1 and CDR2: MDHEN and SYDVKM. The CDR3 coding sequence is TGTGCCAGCAGCTCGGACAGTTCCTACGAGCAGTACTTC. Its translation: CASSSDSSYEQYF.

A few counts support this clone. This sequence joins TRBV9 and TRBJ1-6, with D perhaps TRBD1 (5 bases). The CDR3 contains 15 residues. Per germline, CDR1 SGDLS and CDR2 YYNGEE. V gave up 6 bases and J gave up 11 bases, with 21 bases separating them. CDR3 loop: CASTLGGTLRAPLHF. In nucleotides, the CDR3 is TGTGCCAGCACTCTTGGGGGGACCCTGAGGGCACCCCTCCACTTT.

CDR3 residues: CASSIAITGVRGYTF. The CDR3 coding sequence is TGTGCCAGTAGTATAGCCATCACAGGGGTAAGGGGCTACACCTTC. The genes are TRBV19 and TRBJ1-2; 7 bases agree with TRBD1. The germline V gene encodes CDR1 LNHDA and CDR2 SQIVND (reference sequence). The CDR3 loop spans 15 amino acids. V lost 1 base to trimming and J lost 8 bases; unmatched junction nucleotides: 10.

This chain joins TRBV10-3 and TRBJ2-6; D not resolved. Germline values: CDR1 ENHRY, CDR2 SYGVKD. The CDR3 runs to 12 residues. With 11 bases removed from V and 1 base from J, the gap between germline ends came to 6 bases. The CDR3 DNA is TGTGCCGTCGAGTCTGGGGCCAACGTCCTGACTTTC. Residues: CAVESGANVLTF.

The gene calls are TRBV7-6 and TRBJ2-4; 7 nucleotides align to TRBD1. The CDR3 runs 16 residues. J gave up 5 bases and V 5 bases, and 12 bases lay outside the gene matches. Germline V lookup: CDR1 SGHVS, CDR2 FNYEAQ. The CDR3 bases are TGTGCCAGCAGCAGTCGACAGGGAAATTTGCAAAACATTCAGTACTTC. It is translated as CASSSRQGNLQNIQYF. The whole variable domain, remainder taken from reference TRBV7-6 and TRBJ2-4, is GAGVSQSPRYKVTKRGQDVALRCDPISGHVSLYWYRQALGQGPEFLTYFNYEAQQDKSGLPNDRFSAERPEGSISTLTIQRTEQRDSAMYRCASSSRQGNLQNIQYFGAGTRLSVL.